This is a list of T cell receptor beta chains from one sample in a study of PD-1 blockade in classical Hodgkin lymphoma. The assay was immunoSEQ multiplex PCR, and TCRdb's table has in-frame clones only and misses some. Among fewer than 70,000 clones, 88% were seen once, and the ten largest hold about 5.6%. This material consisted of peripheral blood mononuclear cells (PBMCs), taken before the second cycle of nivolumab. These receptors were collected from a human donor with classical Hodgkin lymphoma. The CDR3 runs from the conserved cysteine through the conserved F or W. A D gene is named only where the DNA matches it firmly. Some rows have no size entry. The others give once, few or many, or a class for an expanded clone.

>TRBV5-4|.|TRBD2|13|TRBJ2-5
TGTGCCAGCAGCCTACCCGGGGGGGAGACCCAGTACTTC
CASSLPGGETQYF
>TRBV10-2|.|TRBD1|17|TRBJ2-5
TGCGCCAGCAGTGAGATCCGGGACAGGGGCCACCAAGAGACCCAGTACTTC
CASSEIRDRGHQETQYF
>TRBV9|.|.|14|TRBJ1-1
TGTGCCAGCAGCGTACAAGGGGTAGGCACTGAAGCTTTCTTT
CASSVQGVGTEAFF
>TRBV6-1|.|.|14|TRBJ1-4
TGTGCCAGCAGTAGAATAGGGGAGCGTGAAAAACTGTTTTTT
CASSRIGEREKLFF
>TRBV6-5|.|TRBD1|16|TRBJ1-4
TGTGCCAGCAGTTACACGGGACAGGGGGATAATGAAAAACTGTTTTTT
CASSYTGQGDNEKLFF
>TRBV27|.|.|14|TRBJ1-6
TGTGCCAGCAGTTCCAGCTCCTATAATTCACCCCTCCACTTT
CASSSSSYNSPLHF
>TRBV5-1|.|.|20|TRBJ1-6
TGCGCCAGCAGCTTGCGGGGACCGGGGGGGTCGAGCTCCTATAATTCACCCCTCCACTTT
CASSLRGPGGSSSYNSPLHF
>TRBV5-1|.|TRBD1|14|TRBJ1-5
TGCGCCAGCAGCCCGGGACAGAGCAATCAGCCCCAGCATTTT
CASSPGQSNQPQHF
>TRBV2|few|TRBD1|16|TRBJ1-2
TGTGCCAGCACTACGATGGTTGGCAGGGGGGCTTATGGCTACACCTTC
CASTTMVGRGAYGYTF
>TRBV28|.|.|12|TRBJ1-2
TGTGCCAGCAGGTTAGAGGAACTCGGCTACACCTTC
CASRLEELGYTF
>TRBV2|.|TRBD1|13|TRBJ2-1
TGTGCCAGCAGGGGGACAGATAACAATGAGCAGTTCTTC
CASRGTDNNEQFF
>TRBV6-5|.|.|12|TRBJ2-2
TGTGCCAGCCTAAGCAGCACCGGGGAGCTGTTTTTT
CASLSSTGELFF
>TRBV5-1|.|TRBD2|16|TRBJ2-2
TGCGCCAGCAGCTTGTTGGCTAGCGGGGGCACCGGGGAGCTGTTTTTT
CASSLLASGGTGELFF
>TRBV6-5|.|.|15|TRBJ2-1
TGTGCCAGCAGTTACTCGATGACGGGGGGCGATGAGCAGTTCTTC
CASSYSMTGGDEQFF
>TRBV2|.|TRBD1|15|TRBJ1-5
TGTGCCAGCAGGAGACAGGGAGCGAGCAATCAGCCCCAGCATTTT
CASRRQGASNQPQHF
>TRBV21-1|.|.|13|TRBJ1-1
TGTGCCAGCAACCTAACAGGGCTCACTGAAGCTTTCTTT
CASNLTGLTEAFF
>TRBV27|.|TRBD1|13|TRBJ2-7
TGTGCCAGCAGTTCGACAGGGTCTCGCGAGCAGTACTTC
CASSSTGSREQYF
>TRBV11-2|once|.|14|TRBJ2-5
TGTGCCAGCAGCCCCCGGACTGCTCAAGAGACCCAGTACTTC
CASSPRTAQETQYF
>TRBV9|few|.|15|TRBJ2-3
TGTGCCAGCAGCGTAGTAGCGGCCAGCACAGATACGCAGTATTTT
CASSVVAASTDTQYF
>TRBV4-1|.|TRBD1|14|TRBJ2-7
TGCGCCAGCAGCCAGCCGGGACAGGCCTACGAGCAGTACTTC
CASSQPGQAYEQYF
>TRBV25-1|.|.|17|TRBJ2-7
TGTGCCAGCAGTGAATCTCTGGGGGGCAAAACAACCTACGAGCAGTACTTC
CASSESLGGKTTYEQYF
>TRBV5-8|.|TRBD1|19|TRBJ1-4
TGTGCCAGCAGCTTGATCAGTTCGGGACAGGGTATAACTAATGAAAAACTGTTTTTT
CASSLISSGQGITNEKLFF
>TRBV5-6|.|.|17|TRBJ1-6
TGTGCCAGCAGCCCTACTTGGGGAAGGACCTATAATTCACCCCTCCACTTT
CASSPTWGRTYNSPLHF
>TRBV5-1|.|TRBD2|15|TRBJ2-3
TGCGCCAGCAAGGCTAGCGGGTCTTCAACAGATACGCAGTATTTT
CASKASGSSTDTQYF
>TRBV5-1|.|TRBD1|15|TRBJ2-5
TGCGCCAGCAGATTCACAGGGGGCACCGGGGAGACCCAGTACTTC
CASRFTGGTGETQYF
>TRBV5-1|.|TRBD1|14|TRBJ2-2
TGCGCCAGCAGCGGGGACAGGCTCACCGGGGAGCTGTTTTTT
CASSGDRLTGELFF
>TRBV2|.|.|13|TRBJ2-6
TGTGCCAGCAGAAGAGAAGGGGCCAACGTCCTGACTTTC
CASRREGANVLTF
>TRBV20-1|.|TRBD1|10|TRBJ1-1
TGCAGCCCTACAGGGGGAATAGCTTTCTTT
CSPTGGIAFF
>TRBV7-6|.|.|13|TRBJ1-1
TGTGCCAGCAGCTGGACAGAGAACACTGAAGCTTTCTTT
CASSWTENTEAFF
>TRBV18|.|.|12|TRBJ1-4
TGTGCCAGCTCTGCGGGGACTGAAAAACTGTTTTTT
CASSAGTEKLFF
>TRBV5-1|.|TRBD1|15|TRBJ1-2
TGCGCCAGCAGCATGACAGGGGGCGCTGAGCATGGCTACACCTTC
CASSMTGGAEHGYTF
>TRBV5-1|.|.|14|TRBJ2-2
TGCGCCAGCAGCTTAGAAGGGTTCGGCGGGGAGCTGTTTTTT
CASSLEGFGGELFF
>TRBV7-9|once|.|16|TRBJ2-1
TGTGCCAGCAGCTTAGCGGGGGGGCTGTTATACAATGAGCAGTTCTTC
CASSLAGGLLYNEQFF
>TRBV7-6|.|.|12|TRBJ2-3
TGTGCCAGCAGCCTCCCGGGAAGAGAGCAGTATTTT
CASSLPGREQYF
>TRBV9|.|TRBD2|13|TRBJ2-1
TGTGCCAGCAGCCGACTAGCGAGCAATGAGCAGTTCTTC
CASSRLASNEQFF
>TRBV30|.|.|17|TRBJ1-2
TGTGCCTGGAGTTCAAAACAGACAGGCCGCAACTACTATGGCTACACCTTC
CAWSSKQTGRNYYGYTF
>TRBV5-1|.|TRBD1|14|TRBJ1-2
TGCGCCAGCAGCTTGGGACAGGGACTAGGTGGCTACACCTTC
CASSLGQGLGGYTF
>TRBV6-1|.|.|11|TRBJ2-7
TGTGCCAGCAGGCGCTGGAACGAGCAGTACTTC
CASRRWNEQYF
>TRBV6-4|.|.|13|TRBJ1-1
TGTGCCAGCAGAAAGGAGGGGTACACTGAAGCTTTCTTT
CASRKEGYTEAFF